This T cell receptor (beta chain) was retrieved from a study of T cell responses to AZD1222 COVID-19 vaccine (dated by TCRdb to the early 2020s). At the level of the whole study: TCR sequencing covered fewer than 250 trial participants: 200 to 220 given two doses of AZD1222 and 26 given two doses of MenACWY control vaccine. Trial participants were enrolled by age into 18-55, 56-69 and 70-plus year subgroups, with about 150, 27 and 61 TCR-sequenced participants respectively.

V was cut back by 8 bases and J by 7 bases, leaving a gap of 17 bases between them. In the germline V gene, CDR1 corresponds to MDHEN and CDR2 to SYDVKM. The CDR3 sequence holds 13 residues, the cysteine and phenylalanine included. The only DNA kept is the CDR3, 39 bases in frame from the first base. The sample's time point label, in plain terms: about 28 days (+/-7) after the second vaccine dose. The treatment or condition label for this specimen denotes: meningococcal conjugate vaccine given as trial control. The vaccinee samples were drawn from two UK trials, COV001 and COV002, one of which was a single-blind randomized controlled phase 2/3 trial testing AZD1222 (ChAdOx1 nCoV-19) in healthy adults. Trial participant PBMC samples were collected at day 0 and day 28 after the second dose for TCRbeta chain sequencing. Study-level results and caveats: In the small 56-69-year group, the increase in depth fell short of significance, most likely because of low power. Conclusions about previously exposed vaccinees are limited because only 6 or 7 AZD1222 recipients were SARS-CoV-2 seropositive at baseline. Vaccine-associated CD4 TCRs spanned the whole spike protein, with dominant responses in regions 160-218 and 743-854. Because no samples from the day 14 peak response were available, repertoires could be characterized only after the peak T cell response. Most participants were white British and females outnumbered males, and the authors suggested that clonal diversity may have been underestimated. Epitopes outside the regions mutated in the B.1.351 and B.1.1.7 variants were reportedly recognized by nearly half of the unique spike-specific TCRs. After two AZD1222 doses, both the breadth and the depth of spike-specific TCRs were significantly higher than at day 0 and than in MenACWY recipients.

The CDR3 regions of human TCRbeta chains were analyzed by immunosequencing. In the authors' own workflow: Repertoire TCRs were checked for matches against a reference library of SARS-CoV-2-specific TCRs that had been generated using the MIRA antigen-specificity platform. Breadth meant the fraction of unique TCRs that were SARS-CoV-2-associated, whereas depth meant the fraction of total T cells that were SARS-CoV-2-associated. Using the MIRA data, each spike-specific TCR was assigned both to the spike region to which the TCR was reactive and to a CD4 or CD8 class. Log10-transformed breadth and depth values were compared by one-way ANOVA with Sidak's multiple comparisons tests. TCRdb took this table from immuneACCESS and kept in-frame rearrangements with V and J called. Such tables lack part of the clones; where checked against another copy, unresolved V genes explain under half of the gap, and the rest is unexplained. The DNA gave D and trimming, while V, J and clone size come from that table. Present in this sample are some 200,000 clones, just over 90% of which were seen just once. 3.6% of the sample comes from the top ten.

In its sample, this clone was seen once. It lacks a known antigen. No base quality values were provided; no much bigger clone lies one nucleotide off. Sample: peripheral blood, taken 28 days after the second dose of the MenACWY control vaccine. The V and J segments used are TRBV28 and TRBJ1-2; the D gene identity is not certain. The source is an adult who received the MenACWY meningococcal vaccine as a control. In nucleotide form, the sequence is TGTGCCAGCGTAGGCCGAAAAAACCCTGGCTACACCTTC. This yields the protein CASVGRKNPGYTF.